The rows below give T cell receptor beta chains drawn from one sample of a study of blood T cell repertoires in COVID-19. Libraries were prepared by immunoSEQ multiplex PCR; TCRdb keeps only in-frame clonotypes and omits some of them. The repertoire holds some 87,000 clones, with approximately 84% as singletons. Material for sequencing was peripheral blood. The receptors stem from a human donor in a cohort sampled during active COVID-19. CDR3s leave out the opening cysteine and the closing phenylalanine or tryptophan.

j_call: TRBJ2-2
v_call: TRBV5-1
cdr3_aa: ASSWLAGRGTGELF

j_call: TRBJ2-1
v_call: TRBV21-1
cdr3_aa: ASSKGQNYNEQF

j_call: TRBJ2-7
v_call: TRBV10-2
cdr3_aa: ASGQGDSYEQY

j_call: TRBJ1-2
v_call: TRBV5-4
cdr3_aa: ASSPRHETYGYT

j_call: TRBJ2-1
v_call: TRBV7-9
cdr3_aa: ASSLTGTGTPEQF

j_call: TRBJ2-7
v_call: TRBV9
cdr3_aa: ASSSRTGGSNEQY

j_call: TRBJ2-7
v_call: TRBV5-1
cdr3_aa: ASSQDRRAYGQY

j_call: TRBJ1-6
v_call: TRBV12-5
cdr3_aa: ASGLSTGVSSPLH

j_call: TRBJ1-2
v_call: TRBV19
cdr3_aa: ASSERRDRTNYGYT

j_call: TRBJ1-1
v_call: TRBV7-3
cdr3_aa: ASSSGGTEAF

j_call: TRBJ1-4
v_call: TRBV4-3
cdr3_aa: ASSQAKSGTGREKLF

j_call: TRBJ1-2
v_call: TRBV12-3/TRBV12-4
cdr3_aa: ASSLAPNYGYT

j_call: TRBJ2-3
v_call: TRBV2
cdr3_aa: ASSEDSAGKRTDTQY

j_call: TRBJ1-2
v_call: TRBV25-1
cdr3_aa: ASSENMYGYT

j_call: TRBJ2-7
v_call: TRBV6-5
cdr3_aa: ASSSTSSGRAKEQY

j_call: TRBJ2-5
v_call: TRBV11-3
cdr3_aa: ASSPRHSGTQETQY

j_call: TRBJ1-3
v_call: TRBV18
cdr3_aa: ASSPGGPFSGNTIY

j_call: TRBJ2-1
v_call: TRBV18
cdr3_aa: ASSPPGSGGAHNEQF